The clone carrying this TCR beta chain was recorded only once. Its antigen is unknown. Regarding treatment: oral pan-JAK inhibitor, 5-10 mg twice daily. Reverse transcribed after extraction, RNA yielded cDNA as the sequencing template. The data were produced by immunoSEQ multiplex PCR, yet TCRdb's version contains in-frame clones alone and is incomplete. The sample lists approximately 280,000 clones; over 45% were seen once. This sample was taken from a study of CD8+ T cells in alopecia areata. The wider study: Percent affected scalp area, the SALT score, rated treated patients' severity. The study's findings and limits: Scalp clonality dropped significantly under tofacitinib, as did expanded CD8+ top-100 clones. Scalp and blood samples kept many expanded lesional clones throughout tofacitinib.

The germline gives CDR1 SEHNR, CDR2 FQNEAQ (reference sequence). V dropped 7 bases and J dropped 5 bases, with 20 bases sitting between them. The CDR3 spans 15 residues. The chain uses TRBV7-9 and TRBJ1-1; D ambiguous. This material consisted of CD4+ T cells sorted from blood, taken at week 24, from a patient treated with tofacitinib. The source is a human donor with alopecia areata. The chain's CDR3 is CASNVGDHSRTEAFF. The CDR3 DNA reads TGTGCCAGCAATGTCGGTGACCACAGCCGAACTGAAGCTTTCTTT.